The sequence of this TCR beta chain was determined in a study of shared clonotypes between healthy human individuals. Study details: Sampling drew on donors who were a couple of women and a few men aged 18 to 49. General study points: Represented diversity (both genetic and exposure-history) was limited by the small number of donors. The four-donor shared clonotypes exceeded non-shared clonotypes in generation probability, with non-shared ones scoring lower.

Comments on this clone: Its specificity is not known.

Clones were sequenced by immunoSEQ multiplex PCR, and TCRdb holds only the in-frame ones, with some missing. The data show more than 1 million clones, around three quarters seen once. V lost 4 bases and J lost 2, with 21 bases in between. The germline V gene has CDR1 SGDLS and CDR2 YYNGEE. CDR3 size: 18 residues. V and J are TRBV9 and TRBJ2-2; D perhaps matches TRBD1 (7 bases). The sequenced sample consisted of memory CD4+ T cells from PBMCs. The subset was: CD45RA-negative fraction. The sequence came from a man aged 18 to 29 in good health. Some clones in this sample may be carry-over from other donors' samples. For the CDR3, the DNA is TGTGCCAGCAGCCCTCGGACAGGACTAATCCTTAACACCGGGGAGCTGTTTTTT. Translation: CASSPRTGLILNTGELFF. The complete variable domain, with remaining parts taken from reference TRBV9 and TRBJ2-2, reads DSGVTQTPKHLITATGQRVTLRCSPRSGDLSVYWYQQSLDQGLQFLIQYYNGEERAKGNILERFSAQQFPDLHSELNLSSLELGDSALYFCASSPRTGLILNTGELFFGEGSRLTVL.